These 10 T cell receptor beta chains came from one sample sequenced in a study of CD8 T cells in ankylosing spondylitis. Regarding the study as a whole: In ankylosing spondylitis blood, a motif of several highly homologous TCR beta variants appeared characteristic.

Their target antigens are unknown. MiXCR, applied by TCRdb to the 5' RACE reads, yields one record per CDR3 protein. This sample has around 770,000 distinct CDR3 sequences, with about an eighth found just once. Specimen: blood, either unsorted or a sorted T cell fraction (not recorded which). Receptors were obtained from a male donor with ankylosing spondylitis.

The chain links TRBV5-1 to TRBJ1-1; D not certain. Trimming cost V 1 base and J 0 bases, with 10 bases left between them. Germline loops: CDR1 SGHRS, CDR2 YFSETQ. This CDR3 is built from 15 residues. CDR3 residues: CASSLNAGLNTEAFF. Here the CDR3 DNA reads TGCGCCAGCAGCTTGAACGCGGGGTTGAACACTGAAGCTTTCTTT.

This clonotype was seen many times. The chain carries TRBV20-1 and TRBJ2-1; D is perhaps TRBD2 (5 bases). The germline V gene has CDR1 DFQATT and CDR2 SNEGSKA (reference sequence). This CDR3 is built from 13 residues. The CDR3: CSLDSYSYNEQFF. CDR3 DNA: TGCAGCTTGGACTCATACTCCTACAATGAGCAGTTCTTC.

This clonotype was detected only a few times. The chain couples TRBV20-1 to TRBJ1-2, with D possibly being TRBD1 (5 bases). CDR3 length: 13 amino acids. CDR1 and CDR2 (germline): DFQATT, SNEGSKA (reference sequence). V lost 1 base to trimming and J lost 5 bases, with 11 bases between them. The CDR3 is CSARVPGEYGYTF. The CDR3 nucleotides read TGCAGTGCTAGAGTGCCGGGGGAGTATGGCTACACCTTC.

This clonotype has a handful of counts. The genes are TRBV7-2 and TRBJ2-3; TRBD1 might be the D (6 bases). CDR3 size: 17 residues. Per the germline V gene, CDR1 is SGHTA and CDR2 is FQGNSA. Trimming pared 1 base from V and 1 base from J, leaving 15 bases between. CDR3 bases: TGTGCCAGCAGCTTAGTTTCGGACAGCCTCCGCACAGATACGCAGTATTTT. This gives the protein CASSLVSDSLRTDTQYF.

J is TRBJ2-7 and V is TRBV7-2; D call uncertain. The germline CDR1 and CDR2 sequences are SGHTA and FQGNSA. This CDR3 region has 15 residues. Trimming cost V 1 base and J 0 bases, with 10 bases left between them. DNA for the CDR3: TGTGCCAGCAGCTTAGTGCCCCTCGCCTCCTACGAGCAGTACTTC. Translating it yields CASSLVPLASYEQYF. Filled out from reference TRBV7-2 and TRBJ2-7, the complete variable domain reads GAGVSQSPSNKVTEKGKDVELRCDPISGHTALYWYRQSLGQGLEFLIYFQGNSAPDKSGLPSDRFSAERTGGSVSTLTIQRTQQEDSAVYLCASSLVPLASYEQYFGPGTRLTVT.

The chain employs TRBV12-3 or TRBV12-4 and TRBJ1-2, with D maybe TRBD1 (5 bases). CDR3 length equals 14 residues. Trimming pared 1 base from V and 8 bases from J, leaving 14 bases between. The CDR3 reads CASSLVARAKGYTF. The CDR3 coding sequence is TGTGCCAGCAGTTTAGTTGCCAGGGCGAAAGGCTACACCTTC.

This clonotype was seen only a few times. V gene TRBV20-1 combines with J gene TRBJ1-1; 8 nucleotides agree with TRBD1. The CDR3 loop spans 13 amino acids. Germline CDR1 and CDR2: DFQATT and SNEGSKA (reference sequence). CDR3 in amino acids: CRPQPLQGVDAFF. CDR3 nucleotide sequence: TGCAGGCCCCAACCTCTACAGGGGGTTGACGCTTTCTTT.

This rearrangement joins TRBV20-1 to TRBJ1-5, with D uncertain. Germline V gene data show CDR1 as DFQATT and CDR2 as SNEGSKA (reference sequence). V lost 0 bases, J lost 0 bases, and 9 bases lay in between. CDR3 length: 15 amino acids. CDR3 in amino acids: CSARDSAGSNQPQHF. The CDR3 nucleotides read TGCAGTGCTAGAGATTCCGCAGGTAGCAATCAGCCCCAGCATTTT.

This clonotype has just a few counts. The chain combines TRBV29-1 with TRBJ2-7, with 9 nucleotides matching TRBD1. V lost 6 bases to trimming and J lost 2 bases; unmatched junction nucleotides: 5. CDR1 SQVTM and CDR2 ANQGSEA come from the germline V gene. The CDR3 consists of 13 residues. CDR3 nucleotide sequence: TGCAGCGTGTCACAGGGGGCGACCTACGAGCAGTACTTC. It specifies CSVSQGATYEQYF.

This sequence joins TRBV6-5 and TRBJ2-5; D is possibly TRBD1 (7 bases). Germline V gives CDR1 MNHEY, CDR2 SVGAGI. V shed 6 bases and J shed 5 bases, with 25 bases lying between them. The CDR3 covers 17 residues. The CDR3 here is CASSYGVKGARDETQYF. In nucleotides, the CDR3 is TGTGCCAGCAGCTACGGGGTAAAGGGGGCGCGGGATGAGACCCAGTACTTC.